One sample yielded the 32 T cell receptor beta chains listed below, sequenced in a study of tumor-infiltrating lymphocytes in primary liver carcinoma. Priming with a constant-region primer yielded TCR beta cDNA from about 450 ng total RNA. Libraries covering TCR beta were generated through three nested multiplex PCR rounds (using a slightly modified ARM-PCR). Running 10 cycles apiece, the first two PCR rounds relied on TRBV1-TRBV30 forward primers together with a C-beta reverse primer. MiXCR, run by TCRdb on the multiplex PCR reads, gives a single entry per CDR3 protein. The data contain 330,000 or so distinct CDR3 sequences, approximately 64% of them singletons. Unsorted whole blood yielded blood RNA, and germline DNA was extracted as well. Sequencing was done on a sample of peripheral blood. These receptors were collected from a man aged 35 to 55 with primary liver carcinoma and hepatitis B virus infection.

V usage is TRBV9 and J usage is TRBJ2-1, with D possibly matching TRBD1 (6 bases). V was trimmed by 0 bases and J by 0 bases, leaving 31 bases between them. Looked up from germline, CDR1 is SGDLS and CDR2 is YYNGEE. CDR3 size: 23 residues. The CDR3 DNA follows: TGTGCCAGCAGCGTAGCAGGGCAGGGAGCAGTGGGGACACCGCGGCACTCCTACAATGAGCAGTTCTTC. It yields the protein CASSVAGQGAVGTPRHSYNEQFF.

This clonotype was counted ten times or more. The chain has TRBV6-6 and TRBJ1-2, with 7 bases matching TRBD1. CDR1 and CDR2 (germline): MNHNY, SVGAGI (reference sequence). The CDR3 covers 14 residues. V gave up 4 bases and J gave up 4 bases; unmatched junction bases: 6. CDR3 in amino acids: CASSFPGGGYGYTF. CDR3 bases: TGTGCCAGCAGTTTCCCAGGGGGGGGCTATGGCTACACCTTC.

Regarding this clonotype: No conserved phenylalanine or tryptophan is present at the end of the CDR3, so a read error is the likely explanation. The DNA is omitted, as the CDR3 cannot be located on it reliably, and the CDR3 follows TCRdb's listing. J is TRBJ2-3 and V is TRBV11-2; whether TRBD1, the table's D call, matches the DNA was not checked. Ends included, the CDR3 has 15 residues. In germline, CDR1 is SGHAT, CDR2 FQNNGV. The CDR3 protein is CASSLSDSITGTQFS.

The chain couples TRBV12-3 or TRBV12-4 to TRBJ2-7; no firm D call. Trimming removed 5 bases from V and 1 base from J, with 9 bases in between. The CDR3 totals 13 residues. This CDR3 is CASSNTASYEQYF. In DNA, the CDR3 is TGTGCCAGCAGTAACACAGCTTCCTACGAGCAGTACTTC.

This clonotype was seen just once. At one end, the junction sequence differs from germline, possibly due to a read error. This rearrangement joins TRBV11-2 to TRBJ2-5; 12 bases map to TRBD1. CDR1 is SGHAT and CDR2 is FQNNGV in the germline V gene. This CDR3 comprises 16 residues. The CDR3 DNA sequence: TGTGCCAGCAGCTTAGGGGACAGGGGGCAACTAGAGACCCAGTACTTT. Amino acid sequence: CASSLGDRGQLETQYF.

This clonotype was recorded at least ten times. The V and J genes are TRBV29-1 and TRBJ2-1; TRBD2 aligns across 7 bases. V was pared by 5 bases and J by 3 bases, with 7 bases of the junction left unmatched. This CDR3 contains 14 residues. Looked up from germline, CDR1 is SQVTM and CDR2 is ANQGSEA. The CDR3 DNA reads TGCAGCGTTCAAAGCGGGACCCGCTACAATGAGCAGTTCTTC. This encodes CSVQSGTRYNEQFF.

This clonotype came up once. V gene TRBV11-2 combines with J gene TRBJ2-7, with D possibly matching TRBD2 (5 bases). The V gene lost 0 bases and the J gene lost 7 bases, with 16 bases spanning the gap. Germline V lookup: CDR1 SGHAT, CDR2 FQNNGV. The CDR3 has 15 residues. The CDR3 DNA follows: TGTGCCAGCAGCTTAGAGCCCGGGATTTCTGGGGAGCAGTACTTC. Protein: CASSLEPGISGEQYF.

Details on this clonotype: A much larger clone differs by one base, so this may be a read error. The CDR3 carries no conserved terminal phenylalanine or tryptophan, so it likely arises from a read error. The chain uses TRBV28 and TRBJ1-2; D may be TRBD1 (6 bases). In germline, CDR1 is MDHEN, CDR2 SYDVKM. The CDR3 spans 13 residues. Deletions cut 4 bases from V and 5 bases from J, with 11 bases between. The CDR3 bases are TGTGCCAGCAGTTCCCAGGGGTCGTATGGCTACACCTTA. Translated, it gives CASSSQGSYGYTL.

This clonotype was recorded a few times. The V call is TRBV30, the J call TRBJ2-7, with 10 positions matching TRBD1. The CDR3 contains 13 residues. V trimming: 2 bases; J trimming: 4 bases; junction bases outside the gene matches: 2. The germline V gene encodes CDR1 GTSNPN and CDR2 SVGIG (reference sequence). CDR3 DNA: TGTGCCTGGAGTCGGGACAGGGGTTACGAGCAGTACTTC. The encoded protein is CAWSRDRGYEQYF.

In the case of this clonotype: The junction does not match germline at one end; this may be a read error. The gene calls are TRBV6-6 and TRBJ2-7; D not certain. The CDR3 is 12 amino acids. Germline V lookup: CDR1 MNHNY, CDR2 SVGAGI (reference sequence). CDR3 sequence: CASSYSTSELYF. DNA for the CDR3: TGTGCCAGCAGTTACTCGACCAGTGAGCTGTACTTC.

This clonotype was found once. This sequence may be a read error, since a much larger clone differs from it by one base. CDR3 residues: CSVEGLALKGTQYF. CDR3 coding DNA: TGCAGCGTTGAAGGACTAGCCCTCAAAGGGACCCAGTACTTC. The gene calls are TRBV29-1 and TRBJ2-5, with TRBD2 matching over 7 bases. The V and J ends lost 1 base and 7 bases, in that order; junction bases with no gene match: 9. CDR1 SQVTM and CDR2 ANQGSEA come from the germline V gene. This CDR3 comprises 14 residues.

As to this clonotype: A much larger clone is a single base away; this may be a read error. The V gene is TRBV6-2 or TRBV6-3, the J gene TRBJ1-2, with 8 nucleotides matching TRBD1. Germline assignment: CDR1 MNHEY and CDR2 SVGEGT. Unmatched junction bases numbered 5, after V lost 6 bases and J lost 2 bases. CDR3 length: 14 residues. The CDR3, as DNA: TGTGCCAGCAGAGAGACAGGGGACAACTATGGCTACACCTTC. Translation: CASRETGDNYGYTF.

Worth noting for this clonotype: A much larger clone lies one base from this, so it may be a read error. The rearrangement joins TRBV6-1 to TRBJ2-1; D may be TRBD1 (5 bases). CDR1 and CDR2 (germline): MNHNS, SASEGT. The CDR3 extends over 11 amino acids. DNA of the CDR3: TGTGACAGCAGGGCTGACAGTGAGCAGTTCTTC. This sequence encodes CDSRADSEQFF.

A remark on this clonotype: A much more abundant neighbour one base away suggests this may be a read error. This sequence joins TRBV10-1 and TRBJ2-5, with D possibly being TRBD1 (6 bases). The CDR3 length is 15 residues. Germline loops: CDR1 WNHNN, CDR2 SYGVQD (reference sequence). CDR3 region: CTSCGQINLWETQYF. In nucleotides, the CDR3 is TGCACCAGTTGTGGACAGATCAACCTCTGGGAGACCCAGTACTTC.

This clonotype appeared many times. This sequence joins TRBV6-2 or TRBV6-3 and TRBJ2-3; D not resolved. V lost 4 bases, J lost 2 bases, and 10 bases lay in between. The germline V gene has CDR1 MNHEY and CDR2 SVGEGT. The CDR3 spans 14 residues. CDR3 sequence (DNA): TGTGCCAGCAGTTGGAGCAGCTTCACAGATACGCAGTATTTT. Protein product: CASSWSSFTDTQYF.

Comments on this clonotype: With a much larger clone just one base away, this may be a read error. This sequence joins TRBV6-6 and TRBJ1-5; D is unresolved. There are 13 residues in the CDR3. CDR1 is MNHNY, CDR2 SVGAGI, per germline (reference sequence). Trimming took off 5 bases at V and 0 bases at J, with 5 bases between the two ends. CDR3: CASSQPSNQPQHF. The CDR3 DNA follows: TGTGCCAGCAGTCAGCCTAGCAATCAGCCCCAGCATTTT.

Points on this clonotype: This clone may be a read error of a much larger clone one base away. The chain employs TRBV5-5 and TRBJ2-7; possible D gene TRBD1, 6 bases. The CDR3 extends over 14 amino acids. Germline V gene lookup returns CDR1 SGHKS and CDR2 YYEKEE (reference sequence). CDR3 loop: CAGSFRQDLYEQYF. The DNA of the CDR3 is TGTGCCGGCAGCTTCCGACAGGACCTCTACGAGCAGTACTTC.

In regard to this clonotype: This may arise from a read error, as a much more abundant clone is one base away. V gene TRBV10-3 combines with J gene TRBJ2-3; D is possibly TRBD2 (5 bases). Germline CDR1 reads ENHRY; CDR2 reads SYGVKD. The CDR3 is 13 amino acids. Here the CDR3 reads CAISESVEGSHYF. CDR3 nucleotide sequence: TGTGCCATCAGTGAGTCGGTTGAGGGTTCGCATTATTTT.

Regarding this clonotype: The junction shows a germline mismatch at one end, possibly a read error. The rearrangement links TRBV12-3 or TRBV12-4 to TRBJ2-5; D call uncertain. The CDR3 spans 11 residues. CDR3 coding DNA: TGTACCAGCAGTTTAAAGGGGACCCAGTACTTC. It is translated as CTSSLKGTQYF.

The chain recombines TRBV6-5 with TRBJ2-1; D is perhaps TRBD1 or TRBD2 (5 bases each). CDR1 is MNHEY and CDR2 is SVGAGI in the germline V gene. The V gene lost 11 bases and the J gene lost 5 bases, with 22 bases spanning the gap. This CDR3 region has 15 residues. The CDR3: CAGIRRWDGNNEQFF. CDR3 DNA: TGTGCCGGCATTCGTCGATGGGACGGAAACAATGAGCAGTTCTTC.

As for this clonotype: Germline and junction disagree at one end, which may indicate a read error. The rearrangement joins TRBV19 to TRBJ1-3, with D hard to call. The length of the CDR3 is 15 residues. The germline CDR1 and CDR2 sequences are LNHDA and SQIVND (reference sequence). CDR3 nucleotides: TGTGCGAGTAGTATAGGAGGCAGCTCTGGAAACACCATATATTTT. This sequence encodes CASSIGGSSGNTIYF.

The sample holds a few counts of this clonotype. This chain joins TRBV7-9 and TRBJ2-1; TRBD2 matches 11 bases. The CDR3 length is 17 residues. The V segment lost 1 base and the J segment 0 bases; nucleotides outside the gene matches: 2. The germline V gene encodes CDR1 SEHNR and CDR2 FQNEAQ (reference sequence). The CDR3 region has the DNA TGTGCCAGCAGCTTAGGGGGACTAGCGGTCTCCTACAATGAGCAGTTCTTC. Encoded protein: CASSLGGLAVSYNEQFF. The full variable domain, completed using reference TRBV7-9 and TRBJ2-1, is DTGVSQNPRHKITKRGQNVTFRCDPISEHNRLYWYRQTLGQGPEFLTYFQNEAQLEKSRLLSDRFSAERPKGSFSTLEIQRTEQGDSAMYLCASSLGGLAVSYNEQFFGPGTRLTVL.

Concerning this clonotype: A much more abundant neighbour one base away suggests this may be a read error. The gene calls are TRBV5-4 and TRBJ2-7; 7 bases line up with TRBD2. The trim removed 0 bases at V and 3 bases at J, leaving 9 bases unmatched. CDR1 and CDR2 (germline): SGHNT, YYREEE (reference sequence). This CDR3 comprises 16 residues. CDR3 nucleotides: TGTGCCAGCAGCTTGGGGTCTAGCGGAAGTGGCTACGAGCAGTACTTC. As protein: CASSLGSSGSGYEQYF.

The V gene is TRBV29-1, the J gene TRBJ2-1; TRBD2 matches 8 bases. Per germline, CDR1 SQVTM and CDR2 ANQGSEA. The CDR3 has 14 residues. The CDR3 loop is CSVGGTGGGNEQFF. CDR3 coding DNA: TGCAGTGTAGGGGGAACTGGCGGGGGGAATGAGCAGTTCTTC.

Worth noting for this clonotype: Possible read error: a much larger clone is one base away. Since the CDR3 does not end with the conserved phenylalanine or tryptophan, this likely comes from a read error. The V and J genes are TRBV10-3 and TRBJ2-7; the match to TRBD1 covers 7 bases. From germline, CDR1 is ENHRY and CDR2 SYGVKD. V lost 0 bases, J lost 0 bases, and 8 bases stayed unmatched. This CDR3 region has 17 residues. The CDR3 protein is CAISESQGQRSSYEQYL. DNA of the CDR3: TGTGCCATCAGTGAGTCGCAGGGACAGAGATCCTCCTACGAGCAGTACCTC.

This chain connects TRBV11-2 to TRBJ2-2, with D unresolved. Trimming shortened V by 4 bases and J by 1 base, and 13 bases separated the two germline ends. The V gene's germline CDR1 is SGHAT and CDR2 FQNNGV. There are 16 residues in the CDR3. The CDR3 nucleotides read TGTGCCAGCAGCTCAGACACTTTAGAGAACACCGGGGAGCTGTTTTTT. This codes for CASSSDTLENTGELFF.

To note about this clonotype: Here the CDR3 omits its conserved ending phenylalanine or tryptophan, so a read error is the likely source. The CDR3 coding sequence is TGTGTCATCAGTGCCGTAGTAGCGGGTAAATACTACGAGCAGTACTCC. Translating it yields CVISAVVAGKYYEQYS. The chain is built from TRBV10-3 and TRBJ2-7; the match to TRBD2 covers 7 bases. CDR3 length: 16 residues. Germline CDR1 reads ENHRY; CDR2 reads SYGVKD.

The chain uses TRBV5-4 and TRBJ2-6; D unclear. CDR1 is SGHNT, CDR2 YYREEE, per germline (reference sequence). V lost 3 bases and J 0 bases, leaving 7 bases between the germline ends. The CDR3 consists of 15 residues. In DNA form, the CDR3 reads TGTGCCAGCAGCTCACCCGCCTCTGGGGCCAACGTCCTGACTTTC. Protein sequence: CASSSPASGANVLTF.

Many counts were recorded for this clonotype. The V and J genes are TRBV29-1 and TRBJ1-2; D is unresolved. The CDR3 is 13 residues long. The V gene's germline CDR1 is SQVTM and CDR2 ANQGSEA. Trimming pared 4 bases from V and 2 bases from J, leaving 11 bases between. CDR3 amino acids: CSVAGSPNYGYTF. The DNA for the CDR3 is TGCAGCGTTGCTGGGTCGCCGAACTATGGCTACACCTTC.

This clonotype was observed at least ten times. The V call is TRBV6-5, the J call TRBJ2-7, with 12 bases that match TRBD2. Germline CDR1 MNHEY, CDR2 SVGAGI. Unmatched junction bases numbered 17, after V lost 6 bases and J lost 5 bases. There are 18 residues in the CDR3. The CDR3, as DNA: TGTGCCAGCAGCAGGGAGGCTATCCTAGCGGGAGGGTCCCACGAGCAGTACTTC. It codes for CASSREAILAGGSHEQYF.

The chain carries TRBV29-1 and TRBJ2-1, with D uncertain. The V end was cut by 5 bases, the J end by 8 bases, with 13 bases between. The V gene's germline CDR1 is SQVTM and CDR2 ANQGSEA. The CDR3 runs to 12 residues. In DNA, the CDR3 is TGCAGCGTTAAAAAGGCTTACTATGAGCAGTTCTTC. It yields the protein CSVKKAYYEQFF.

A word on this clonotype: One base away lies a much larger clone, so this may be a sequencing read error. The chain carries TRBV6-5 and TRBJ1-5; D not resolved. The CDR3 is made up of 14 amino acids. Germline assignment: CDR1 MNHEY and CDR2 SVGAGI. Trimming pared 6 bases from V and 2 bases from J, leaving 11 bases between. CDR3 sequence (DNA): TGTGCCAGCAGCCAAAGCCTGGGCAATCAGCCCCAGCATTTT. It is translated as CASSQSLGNQPQHF.